The clone carrying this TCR beta chain has only a few counts. The CDR3 contains 16 residues. The germline V and J ends were trimmed by 2 bases and 0 bases, with 11 bases remaining between them. Per the germline V gene, CDR1 is MNHNS and CDR2 is SASEGT. This record comes from a study of cytomegalovirus exposure and HLA in healthy donors. PCR employed 60 Vbeta and 13 Jbeta primers. Method: immunoSEQ multiplex PCR; TCRdb's copy keeps in-frame clones and lacks some. The data contain about 180,000 clones, around 78% of them singletons. The specimen sequenced was PBMCs. The TCR was taken from a man in his late teens or twenties in good health and CMV-seronegative. V usage is TRBV6-1 and J usage is TRBJ2-1; D possibly corresponds to TRBD2 (6 bases). The CDR3, as DNA: TGTGCCAGCAGTGAACTTAGCGGCTTCTCCTACAATGAGCAGTTCTTC. Its translation is CASSELSGFSYNEQFF.